This T cell receptor beta chain is drawn from a study of graft-versus-host responses after intestinal transplantation (TCRdb year 2021). Describing the broader study: Multivisceral, liver-intestinal, or isolated intestinal transplants were received by the recipients. Every recipient was given anti-thymocyte globulin induction, followed by about 3 years of maintenance tacrolimus and steroids. After intestinal transplantation, graft-versus-host and host-versus-graft alloreactive T cell clones were followed in the graft, circulation and bone marrow using bulk TCR-beta CDR3 sequencing. Alloreactive clones were identified by sequencing pre-transplant mixed lymphocyte reaction products and comparing them with unstimulated pre-transplant donor and recipient T cells. A cohort of roughly 25 intestinal transplant recipients, including one retransplant, was enrolled, and a few patients lacking pretransplant specimens were excluded. A peak of at least 4% donor T cells among recipient peripheral blood mononuclear cells was the definition used for donor T cell macrochimerism. Samples from three later patients were sequenced in-house on an Illumina MiSeq with MiXCR processing rather than by the commercial service.

In the paper's terms, the time point label means: cells obtained before transplantation from donor or recipient. CD3+CD4+ and CD3+CD8+ populations were FACS-sorted from unstimulated pre-transplant donor and recipient cells taken from spleen or lymph nodes. The CDR3 has 15 amino acids, counting the end cysteine and phenylalanine. CDR3 DNA only is kept here, 45 bases in frame from base 1. From V the trimming removes 5 bases and from J it removes 1 base, while the gene matches leave 6 bases of the junction unaccounted for. Based on the germline V gene, the CDR1 and CDR2 sequences are MNHNS and SASEGT. Overall study outcomes, separate from this receptor: GvH clones were found in recipient bone marrow, and some of the GvH clones appeared earlier in ileal mucosa or blood, which is consistent with an intestinal mucosal origin. The relatively low number and heterogeneity of intestinal transplant patients limited the conclusions. Early after transplant, declines in HvG clones were associated with peak levels of circulating GvH clones. High GvH to HvG T cell clonal ratios were observed in the allografts of patients with donor T cell macrochimerism.

Receptors were amplified or captured by the immunoSEQ multiplex PCR assay. For most patients, genomic DNA was isolated with the Qiagen DNeasy Blood and Tissue Kit and shipped frozen to Adaptive Biotechnologies for TCR sequencing. High-throughput TCR-beta CDR3 sequencing of genomic DNA from most patients was performed by Adaptive Biotechnologies. Per the source publication's procedure: Adaptive's ImmunoSEQ software supplied the TCR sequencing data for 18 patients, while MiXCR and VDJtools were used to process a few other patients. CD4 versus CD8 sorting errors were corrected by removing sequences found in both subsets at a frequency ratio below 5:1. CDR3 nucleotide sequences shared between donor and recipient were removed because the origin of such sequences could not be assigned. To be classed as alloreactive, a clone needed at least 2-fold expansion over unstimulated cells and a minimum CFSE-low frequency of 0.002% (template counts) or 0.001% (read counts). Clones detected in sequenced pre-transplant spleen, lymph node, or MLR CFSE-low populations of the donor or recipient were defined as mappable. The cumulative frequency of alloreactive clones was calculated as a percentage of all sequences, weighted by copy number. TCRdb limited this immuneACCESS table to in-frame rearrangements with V and J called. A share of clones is missing; checked studies link under half to unresolved V genes, and the rest is unexplained. V, J and clone size reflect that table, while D and trimming were determined from the DNA. The sample records approximately 81,000 clones, around 87% of which are singletons. The ten most abundant clones make up around 8% of the sample.

Of note for this clone: What this receptor recognizes is not known. Base qualities are not provided; no much larger clone lies one nucleotide away.

The TCR originated in a human donor who was the organ donor for an intestinal transplant. The sequencing here drew on unstimulated CD8+ T cells sorted from spleen or lymph node cells, taken before transplant. The sequence links TRBV6-1 to TRBJ1-1; 8 nucleotides in the junction match TRBD1. CDR3 protein: CASSPGGFGNTEAFF. The DNA reads as follows: TGTGCCAGCAGTCCAGGGGGCTTTGGGAACACTGAAGCTTTCTTT.